A single sample gave rise to the 24 T cell receptor beta chains below, sequenced in a study of regulatory T cells in long-lasting Graves disease. With iRepertoire HTBI primers and Arm-PCR of CDR3 regions, TCR beta libraries were built. One entry per CDR3 protein, called by TCRdb with MiXCR from the multiplex PCR reads. The sample lists over 650,000 distinct CDR3 sequences, 30% seen once, with about two fifths in the top ten. As to time point: persistent/refractory GD, antithyroid drugs over 5 years with positive TRAb. PBMC RNA was the source of the TCR library. The sequencing here drew on peripheral blood mononuclear cells (PBMCs), taken when the disease was refractory, from a patient treated with antithyroid drugs. Receptor source: a female donor with Graves disease.

The chain joins TRBV10-3 to TRBJ2-7; 7 positions agree with TRBD2. CDR1 ENHRY and CDR2 SYGVKD come from the germline V gene. The CDR3 has 17 amino acids. V lost 2 bases and J lost 4; bases outside the gene matches: 14. CDR3 amino acids: CAISEGGGAAGFYEQYF. In DNA form, the CDR3 reads TGTGCCATCAGTGAGGGGGGGGGAGCCGCTGGCTTTTACGAGCAGTACTTC.

This clonotype was seen a few times. The chain recombines TRBV6-5 with TRBJ1-1; D is uncertain. The CDR3 contains 12 residues. In germline, CDR1 is MNHEY, CDR2 SVGAGI. V was cut by 0 bases and J by 12 bases, with 11 bases left in between. CDR3 nucleotide sequence: TGTGCCAGCAGTTACTCGTTCCGGGAACCTTTCTTT. Translated, it gives CASSYSFREPFF.

This clonotype was observed a few times. This chain joins TRBV20-1 and TRBJ2-7; the D gene is possibly TRBD1 (6 bases). There are 15 residues in the CDR3. Trimming shortened V by 3 bases and J by 1 base, and 16 bases separated the two germline ends. CDR1 and CDR2 from the germline V gene are DFQATT and SNEGSKA (reference sequence). CDR3 protein: CSARDETGHSYEQYF. Written as DNA, the CDR3 is TGCAGTGCTAGGGATGAGACAGGCCATTCCTACGAGCAGTACTTC.

This clonotype was seen a handful of times. The CDR3 is CASEIDRDLGYTF. The CDR3 nucleotides read TGTGCCAGCGAAATTGACAGGGACCTTGGCTACACCTTC. The chain recombines TRBV6-1 with TRBJ1-2, with 7 bases lining up with TRBD1. The CDR3 contains 13 residues. CDR1 and CDR2 from the germline V gene are MNHNS and SASEGT. J lost 7 bases, V lost 8 bases, and 10 bases had no gene match.

This chain connects TRBV7-2 to TRBJ1-1; D remains ambiguous. Germline CDR1 is SGHTA and CDR2 is FQGNSA. V was cut by 5 bases and J by 6 bases, with 19 bases left in between. CDR3 length: 15 residues. The CDR3 coding sequence is TGTGCCAGCAGCCCATCCGGTGGGATGCTCCCTGAAGCTTTCTTT. Protein product: CASSPSGGMLPEAFF.

This clonotype came up many times. The chain employs TRBV28 and TRBJ1-2; 7 positions agree with TRBD1. Looked up from germline, CDR1 is MDHEN and CDR2 is SYDVKM. V was pared by 5 bases and J by 8 bases, with 11 bases of the junction left unmatched. The CDR3 covers 14 residues. The CDR3 loop is CASSPPTGTGGYTF. In DNA form, the CDR3 reads TGTGCCAGCAGTCCGCCGACAGGGACGGGCGGCTACACCTTC.

This clonotype was detected many times. In nucleotides, the CDR3 is TGTGCCAGCAGCCCAGCGGGGGCCTATGGCTACACCTTC. The encoded protein is CASSPAGAYGYTF. The chain links TRBV12-3 or TRBV12-4 to TRBJ1-2; TRBD1 is a possible D gene (6 bases). Trimming took off 6 bases at V and 4 bases at J, with 12 bases between the two ends. This CDR3 is 13 amino acids long.

This clonotype has a single count. CDR3 residues: CASSQIGEWTQYF. DNA for the CDR3: TGTGCCAGTAGCCAAATCGGGGAGTGGACCCAGTACTTC. The chain carries TRBV19 and TRBJ2-5, with a possible D match to TRBD2 (5 bases). Germline V gene sequence: CDR1 LNHDA, CDR2 SQIVND (reference sequence). V was trimmed by 6 bases and J by 7 bases, leaving 15 bases between them. This CDR3 region has 13 residues.

V gene TRBV14 combines with J gene TRBJ1-1; D call uncertain. The CDR3 consists of 13 residues. V lost 2 bases and J lost 1, with 5 bases in between. Germline V CDR1 and CDR2: SGHDN, FVKESK. CDR3 loop: CASSQWGNTEAFF. CDR3 DNA sequence: TGTGCCAGCAGCCAATGGGGGAACACTGAAGCTTTCTTT.

This CDR3 is CASRAALAGETQYF. The CDR3 region has the DNA TGTGCCAGCAGGGCCGCTCTAGCGGGAGAGACCCAGTACTTC. The chain couples TRBV6-1 to TRBJ2-5, with 8 bases that match TRBD2. Germline V gene sequence: CDR1 MNHNS, CDR2 SASEGT. The CDR3 contains 14 residues. Trimming cost V 6 bases and J 4 bases; bases outside gene matches: 7.

This clonotype has just a few counts. This chain uses TRBV9 with TRBJ2-5; 8 nucleotides agree with TRBD2. The J segment lost 4 bases and the V segment lost 2 bases, leaving 7 bases of the junction unmatched. This CDR3 contains 15 residues. Germline CDR1 and CDR2: SGDLS and YYNGEE. The CDR3 coding sequence is TGTGCCAGCAGCGTCAAAGCGGGAGATGGAGAGACCCAGTACTTC. This codes for CASSVKAGDGETQYF.

This clonotype was detected only a few times. V is TRBV6-2 or TRBV6-3 and J is TRBJ2-5, with 8 bases lining up with TRBD2. Looked up from germline, CDR1 is MNHEY and CDR2 is SVGEGT. The CDR3 contains 16 residues. J gave up 4 bases and V 4 bases, and 11 bases lay outside the gene matches. The CDR3 here is CASSFKIGRARETQYF. The DNA of the CDR3 is TGTGCCAGCAGTTTCAAAATCGGGAGGGCCAGAGAGACCCAGTACTTC.

The CDR3 DNA sequence: TGTGCCAGCAGTTTATCAGGGGCAGCCCCCTGGGGTAATCAGCCCCAGCATTTT. Encoded protein: CASSLSGAAPWGNQPQHF. This chain joins TRBV27 and TRBJ1-5; D perhaps matches TRBD1 (5 bases). Germline lookup yields CDR1 MNHEY and CDR2 SMNVEV (reference sequence). V lost 0 bases and J 4 bases, leaving 19 bases between the germline ends. The CDR3 is 18 residues long.

This clonotype was counted many times. The chain couples TRBV6-1 to TRBJ1-2; 10 positions match TRBD1. The length of the CDR3 is 16 residues. J was trimmed by 3 bases and V by 6 bases; bases with no gene match: 10. Germline V gene lookup returns CDR1 MNHNS and CDR2 SASEGT. CDR3 DNA sequence: TGTGCCAGCAGGAGACAGGGGGCACGGTTAGACTATGGCTACACCTTC. It translates to CASRRQGARLDYGYTF.

This chain uses TRBV7-9 with TRBJ1-3; D is possibly TRBD1 (6 bases). Germline values: CDR1 SEHNR, CDR2 FQNEAQ (reference sequence). The CDR3 is 13 residues long. The ends were cut back, 4 bases at V and 4 bases at J, with 8 bases in the middle. CDR3 coding DNA: TGTGCCAGCAGCTGGGGGGCAGGAAACACCATATATTTT. It encodes CASSWGAGNTIYF.

In this sample, this clonotype turned up many times. The chain combines TRBV28 with TRBJ1-1, with 9 bases aligning to TRBD1. Trimming removed 4 bases from V and 3 bases from J; junction bases left unmatched: 6. Germline loops: CDR1 MDHEN, CDR2 SYDVKM. The CDR3 covers 15 residues. Written as DNA, the CDR3 is TGTGCCAGCAGTTACTCCGGGACAGGGTACACTGAAGCTTTCTTT. Translation gives CASSYSGTGYTEAFF.

The chain couples TRBV7-6 to TRBJ2-2; 7 bases map to TRBD1. The CDR3 consists of 17 residues. With V trimmed by 4 bases and J by 7 bases, 15 bases remained unmatched. The germline CDR1 and CDR2 sequences are SGHVS and FNYEAQ. CDR3 in DNA: TGTGCCAGCAGCTCAGAGGGACAGTCGGCGGTTAGCGGGGAGCTGTTTTTT. Amino acid sequence: CASSSEGQSAVSGELFF. Supplemented by reference TRBV7-6 and TRBJ2-2, the full variable domain reads GAGVSQSPRYKVTKRGQDVALRCDPISGHVSLYWYRQALGQGPEFLTYFNYEAQQDKSGLPNDRFSAERPEGSISTLTIQRTEQRDSAMYRCASSSEGQSAVSGELFFGEGSRLTVL.

V and J are TRBV20-1 and TRBJ1-1, with D maybe TRBD1 (5 bases). Per germline, CDR1 DFQATT and CDR2 SNEGSKA (reference sequence). V was trimmed by 3 bases and J by 1 base, leaving 9 bases between them. The CDR3 contains 13 residues. The CDR3 loop is CSARGPKNTEAFF. The CDR3 DNA follows: TGCAGTGCTAGGGGACCGAAGAACACTGAAGCTTTCTTT.

This clonotype was picked up many times. The chain recombines TRBV7-2 with TRBJ2-7; D possibly corresponds to TRBD1 (6 bases). Deletions cut 0 bases from V and 1 base from J, with 22 bases between. This CDR3 is 19 amino acids long. In germline, CDR1 is SGHTA, CDR2 FQGNSA. The CDR3 DNA reads TGTGCCAGCAGCTTAGCGATCGCAGGGGCCCTAGCAAGATCCTACGAGCAGTACTTC. The encoded protein is CASSLAIAGALARSYEQYF.

CDR3 in DNA: TGTGCCAGCAGTTACTCTGGGGCCCAGAACTACGAGCAGTACTTC. This codes for CASSYSGAQNYEQYF. This chain connects TRBV6-9 to TRBJ2-7; possibly TRBD1 for D (5 bases). The V and J ends lost 3 bases and 3 bases respectively, with 15 bases between them. CDR3 length: 15 residues. The germline V gene has CDR1 MNHGY and CDR2 SVAAGI.

This chain joins TRBV5-1 and TRBJ1-1; no definite D call. The germline gives CDR1 SGHRS, CDR2 YFSETQ. The CDR3 has 13 amino acids. V was pared by 4 bases and J by 7 bases, with 14 bases between. This chain's CDR3 is CASSPDGLFEAFF. The CDR3 DNA reads as TGCGCCAGCAGCCCGGACGGACTTTTTGAAGCTTTCTTT.

This clonotype came up many times. CDR3: CASSENREGGYGYTF. The CDR3 region has the DNA TGTGCCAGCAGTGAAAACAGGGAGGGGGGCTATGGCTACACCTTC. This chain connects TRBV2 to TRBJ1-2, with D perhaps TRBD1 (6 bases). The CDR3 is 15 amino acids. In germline, CDR1 is SNHLY, CDR2 FYNNEI. The V end was cut by 2 bases, the J end by 4 bases, with 14 bases between.

The table lists this clonotype with a few counts. V gene TRBV20-1 combines with J gene TRBJ1-2, with a possible D match to TRBD1 (5 bases). Germline V gives CDR1 DFQATT, CDR2 SNEGSKA (reference sequence). CDR3 size: 14 residues. Trimming stripped 3 bases from V and 5 bases from J, with 16 bases between. CDR3 residues: CSASLRGFGYGYTF. CDR3 in DNA: TGCAGTGCTAGCTTGAGGGGATTTGGTTATGGCTACACCTTC.

This clonotype was seen ten or more times. In nucleotides, the CDR3 is TGTGCCAGCAGTACCCGCAGGGGCCTATTTAAATTTTCGTCCTATGGCTACACCTTC. This translates into CASSTRRGLFKFSSYGYTF. The chain joins TRBV27 to TRBJ1-2, with D perhaps matching TRBD1 (6 bases). Trimming took 5 bases from V and 4 from J, leaving 29 bases between them. Germline CDR1 is MNHEY and CDR2 is SMNVEV (reference sequence). The CDR3 sequence is 19 residues long.